This T cell receptor (beta chain) is drawn from a study of blood T cell repertoires in COVID-19. Study information: The origin of the acute and convalescent COVID-19 samples was the United States, Italy and Spain.

The germline V gene has CDR1 LGHDT and CDR2 YNNKEL (reference sequence). CDR3 length: 12 residues. The V end lost 0 bases, the J end lost 7 bases, and 5 bases lay between the germline ends. Only in-frame clones appear in the TCRdb table, and some are missing; sequencing was by immunoSEQ multiplex PCR. The sample holds around 39,000 clones, 70% to 90% seen once. The sample comprised peripheral blood. The chain links TRBV3-1 (or the pseudogene TRBV3-2) to TRBJ2-3; D not certain. The receptor was derived from a man in his sixties with active COVID-19. CDR3 amino acids: CASSQDSYTQYF. DNA for the CDR3: TGTGCCAGCAGCCAAGATTCCTATACGCAGTATTTT.